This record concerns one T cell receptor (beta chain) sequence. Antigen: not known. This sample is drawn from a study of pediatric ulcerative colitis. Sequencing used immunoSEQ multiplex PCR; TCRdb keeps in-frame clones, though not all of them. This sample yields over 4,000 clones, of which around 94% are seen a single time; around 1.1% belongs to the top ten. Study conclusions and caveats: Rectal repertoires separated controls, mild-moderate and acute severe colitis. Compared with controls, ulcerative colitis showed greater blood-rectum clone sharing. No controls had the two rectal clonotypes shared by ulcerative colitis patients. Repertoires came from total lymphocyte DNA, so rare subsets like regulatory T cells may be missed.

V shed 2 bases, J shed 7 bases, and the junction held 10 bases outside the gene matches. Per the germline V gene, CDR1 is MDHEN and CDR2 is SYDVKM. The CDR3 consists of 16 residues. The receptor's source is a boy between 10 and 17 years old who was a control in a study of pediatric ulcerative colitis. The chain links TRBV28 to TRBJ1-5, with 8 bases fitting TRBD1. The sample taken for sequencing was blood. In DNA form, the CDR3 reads TGTGCCAGCAGTTTACTAGGACAGGGCGCGGGGCAGCCCCAGCATTTT. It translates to CASSLLGQGAGQPQHF. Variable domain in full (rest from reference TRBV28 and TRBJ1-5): DVKVTQSSRYLVKRTGEKVFLECVQDMDHENMFWYRQDPGLGLRLIYFSYDVKMKEKGDIPEGYSVSREKKERFSLILESASTNQTSMYLCASSLLGQGAGQPQHFGDGTRLSIL.